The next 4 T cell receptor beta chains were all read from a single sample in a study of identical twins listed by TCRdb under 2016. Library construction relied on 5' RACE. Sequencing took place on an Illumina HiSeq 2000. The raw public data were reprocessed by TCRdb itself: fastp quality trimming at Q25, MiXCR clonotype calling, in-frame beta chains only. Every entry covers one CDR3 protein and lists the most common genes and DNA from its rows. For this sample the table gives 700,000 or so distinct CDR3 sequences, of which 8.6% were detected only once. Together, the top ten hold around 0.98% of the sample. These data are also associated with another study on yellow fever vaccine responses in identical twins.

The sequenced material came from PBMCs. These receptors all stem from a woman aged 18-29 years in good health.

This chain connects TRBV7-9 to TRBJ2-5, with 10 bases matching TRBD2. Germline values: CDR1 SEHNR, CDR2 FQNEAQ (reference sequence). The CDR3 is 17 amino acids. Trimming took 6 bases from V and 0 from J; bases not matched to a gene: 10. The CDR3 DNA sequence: TGTGCCAGCAGTTCCACGGGGACTAGCGAGTACCAAGAGACCCAGTACTTC. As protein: CASSSTGTSEYQETQYF.

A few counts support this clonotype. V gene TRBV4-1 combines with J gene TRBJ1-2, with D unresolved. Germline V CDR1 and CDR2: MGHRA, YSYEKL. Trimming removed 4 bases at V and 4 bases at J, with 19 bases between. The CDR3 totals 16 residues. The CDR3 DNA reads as TGCGCCAGCAGCCCGCTGTTCGAGGGTTCGGGCTATGGCTACACCTTC. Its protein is CASSPLFEGSGYGYTF.

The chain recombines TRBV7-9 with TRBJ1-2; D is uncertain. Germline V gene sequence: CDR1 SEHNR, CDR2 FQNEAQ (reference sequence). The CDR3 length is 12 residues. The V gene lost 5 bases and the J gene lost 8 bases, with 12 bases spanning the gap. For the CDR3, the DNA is TGTGCCAGCAGCCCAGGCGCGATCGGCTACACCTTC. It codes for CASSPGAIGYTF.

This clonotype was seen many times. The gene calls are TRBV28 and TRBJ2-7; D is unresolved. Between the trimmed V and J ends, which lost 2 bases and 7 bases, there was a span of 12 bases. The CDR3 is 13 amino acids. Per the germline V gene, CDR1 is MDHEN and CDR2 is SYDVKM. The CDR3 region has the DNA TGTGCCAGCAGTTTACTAGGGCCTGGGGAGCAGTACTTC. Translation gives CASSLLGPGEQYF.